This note documents a single T cell receptor (beta chain) sequence. Its antigen is still unknown. Patients with a history of autoimmune disease or on systemic immunosuppression were excluded. The sample is drawn from a study of OX40 agonist ivuxolimab in advanced cancers. Study observations and caveats: On average, CD8+ T cells had more expanded clones than CD4+.

The data were produced by immunoSEQ multiplex PCR, yet TCRdb's version contains in-frame clones alone and is incomplete. This table has more than 35,000 clones, over 80% appearing once. V gave up 3 bases and J gave up 6 bases, with 9 bases separating them. The CDR3 has 13 residues. Germline V gives CDR1 SGHAT, CDR2 FQNNGV. This receptor was taken from an adult with an advanced solid tumor such as melanoma, head and neck, liver or kidney cancer. The sequencing here drew on CD4+ or CD8+ T cells sorted from blood, taken in a trial of the OX40 agonist ivuxolimab. This chain joins TRBV11-2 and TRBJ1-5; D remains ambiguous. In DNA form, the CDR3 reads TGTGCCAGCAGCTTTTCGGGGAGTCAGCCCCAGCATTTT. It codes for CASSFSGSQPQHF.